Each of the 24 T cell receptor beta chains below was sequenced from the same sample in a study of OX40 agonist ivuxolimab in advanced cancers. Method: immunoSEQ multiplex PCR; TCRdb's copy keeps in-frame clones and lacks some. The table has tens of thousands of clones, around four fifths seen once. This material consisted of CD4+ or CD8+ T cells sorted from blood, taken in a trial of the OX40 agonist ivuxolimab. These receptors were taken from an adult with an advanced solid tumor such as melanoma, head and neck, liver or kidney cancer.

The chain has TRBV28 and TRBJ1-4; D is undetermined. This CDR3 is built from 16 residues. The germline V gene encodes CDR1 MDHEN and CDR2 SYDVKM. V lost 0 bases and J 0 bases, leaving 8 bases between the germline ends. The CDR3 nucleotides are TGTGCCAGCAGTTTATGGAGCAGTGCAACTAATGAAAAACTGTTTTTT. Translation: CASSLWSSATNEKLFF. The full variable domain, its missing parts supplied by reference TRBV28 and TRBJ1-4, is DVKVTQSSRYLVKRTGEKVFLECVQDMDHENMFWYRQDPGLGLRLIYFSYDVKMKEKGDIPEGYSVSREKKERFSLILESASTNQTSMYLCASSLWSSATNEKLFFGSGTQLSVL.

This clone appeared a single time. The germline gene is not matched at one end of the junction; a read error may be the cause. Other DNA sequences in this specimen translate into the identical CDR3. The chain has TRBV5-1 and TRBJ1-5; D remains unclear. CDR1 is SGHRS, CDR2 YFSETQ, per germline. The CDR3 is made up of 18 amino acids. The CDR3 loop is CASSLVGDHGGSNQPQHF. Here the CDR3 DNA reads TGCGCCAGCAGCTTGGTGGGCGATCATGGAGGGAGCAATCAGCCTCAGCATTTT.

CDR3 nucleotides: TGTGCCAGTAGTATTCAACGACAGTTTTACACCGGGGAGCTGTTTTTT. It codes for CASSIQRQFYTGELFF. V is TRBV19 and J is TRBJ2-2; possibly TRBD1 for D (5 bases). Germline assignment: CDR1 LNHDA and CDR2 SQIVND (reference sequence). The V and J ends lost 3 bases and 3 bases respectively, with 14 bases between them. This CDR3 comprises 16 residues.

V usage is TRBV28 and J usage is TRBJ1-2; D perhaps matches TRBD1 (6 bases). The CDR3 spans 12 residues. Trimming pared 7 bases from V and 7 bases from J, leaving 13 bases between. CDR1 is MDHEN, CDR2 SYDVKM, per germline. CDR3: CASKQGWAGYTF. In DNA form, the CDR3 reads TGTGCCAGCAAACAGGGATGGGCTGGCTACACCTTC.

In regard to this clone: Additional DNA sequences in this sample encode the identical CDR3. This chain connects TRBV5-1 to TRBJ2-5, with a tentative D call TRBD2 (5 bases). The CDR3 loop spans 14 amino acids. Germline V CDR1 and CDR2: SGHRS, YFSETQ. The germline V and J ends were trimmed by 4 bases and 4 bases, with 14 bases remaining between them. The CDR3 spells CASSLAPGGETQYF. For the CDR3, the DNA is TGCGCCAGCAGCCTGGCCCCAGGAGGAGAGACCCAGTACTTC.

The CDR3 DNA reads as TGTGCCAGCAGTGGGGGACAGGGGAGCTCCTACGAGCAGTACTTC. Translated: CASSGGQGSSYEQYF. The chain has TRBV2 and TRBJ2-5, with 10 positions matching TRBD1. With the DNA end fitting TRBJ2-7 better, the J assignment may be wrong. Germline-derived CDR1 and CDR2 are SNHLY and FYNNEI. This CDR3 has 15 amino acids.

This clone has only a few counts. Here the CDR3 reads CASSALTMKQFF. CDR3 sequence (DNA): TGTGCCAGCAGTGCCCTAACAATGAAGCAGTTCTTC. This rearrangement joins TRBV2 to TRBJ2-1; D is ambiguous. This CDR3 has 12 residues. Germline V lookup: CDR1 SNHLY, CDR2 FYNNEI. Trimming cost V 4 bases and J 11 bases, with 12 bases left between them.

This clone was observed a handful of times. The chain is built from TRBV4-2 and TRBJ2-5, with 11 positions matching TRBD2. Looked up from germline, CDR1 is LGHNA and CDR2 is YNFKEQ. The V gene end was trimmed by 7 bases and the J gene end by 5 bases; junction bases not matched to a gene: 15. This CDR3 is built from 17 residues. CDR3: CASTPTGTSGGLETQYF. DNA for the CDR3: TGTGCCAGCACCCCAACCGGGACTAGCGGCGGACTGGAGACCCAGTACTTC.

The J gene is TRBJ2-1, the V gene TRBV2, with TRBD2 matching 10 bases. The CDR3 length is 17 residues. Trimming cost V 4 bases and J 3 bases; bases outside gene matches: 9. Germline CDR1 is SNHLY and CDR2 is FYNNEI. CDR3 DNA: TGTGCCAGCAGTGTAGCGGGGGGCACCGCCCACTACAATGAGCAGTTCTTC. The encoded protein is CASSVAGGTAHYNEQFF.

Regarding this clone: This CDR3 is also generated by other DNA sequences in the sample. The rearrangement uses TRBV2 and TRBJ2-7; 13 positions agree with TRBD2. This CDR3 has 14 residues. Germline values: CDR1 SNHLY, CDR2 FYNNEI. Trimming removed 6 bases from V and 3 bases from J; junction bases left unmatched: 2. CDR3 residues: CASRRTSGGYEQYF. The CDR3 DNA is TGTGCCAGCAGGCGGACTAGCGGGGGCTACGAGCAGTACTTC. Filled out from reference TRBV2 and TRBJ2-7, the complete variable domain reads EPEVTQTPSHQVTQMGQEVILRCVPISNHLYFYWYRQILGQKVEFLVSFYNNEISEKSEIFDDQFSVERPDGSNFTLKIRSTKLEDSAMYFCASRRTSGGYEQYFGPGTRLTVT.

This clone was seen only once. Here the CDR3 reads CASSQETEARGYTF. For the CDR3, the DNA is TGTGCCAGCAGCCAGGAGACGGAAGCGAGAGGCTACACCTTC. The chain uses TRBV5-4 and TRBJ1-2, with D unresolved. Germline V gene data show CDR1 as SGHNT and CDR2 as YYREEE (reference sequence). This CDR3 spans 14 amino acids. The V and J ends lost 4 bases and 8 bases respectively, with 18 bases between them.

The chain uses TRBV5-1 and TRBJ2-7; D is perhaps TRBD2 (6 bases). CDR3 length equals 13 residues. Germline CDR1 is SGHRS and CDR2 is YFSETQ. V gave up 4 bases and J gave up 0 bases, with 8 bases separating them. The DNA for the CDR3 is TGCGCCAGCAGCCGCGGGACCTCCTACGAGCAGTACTTC. Amino acids: CASSRGTSYEQYF.

V is TRBV6-5 and J is TRBJ1-5; D not certain. The length of the CDR3 is 15 residues. Germline V CDR1 and CDR2: MNHEY, SVGAGI. V was clipped by 6 bases and J by 2 bases, with 14 bases between them. CDR3 amino acids: CASRDRASGNQPQHF. In nucleotides, the CDR3 is TGTGCCAGCAGAGACCGGGCCTCTGGCAATCAGCCCCAGCATTTT.

This clone was found once. The rearrangement links TRBV7-2 to TRBJ1-2; 7 nucleotides match TRBD1. Germline CDR1 is SGHTA and CDR2 is FQGNSA. This CDR3 is built from 14 residues. Losses at the gene ends were 1 base for V and 7 bases for J; bases not matched to a gene: 6. The CDR3 loop is CASSLVAGGVGYTF. In DNA form, the CDR3 reads TGTGCCAGCAGCTTAGTCGCAGGGGGTGTTGGCTACACCTTC.

The chain carries TRBV5-4 and TRBJ2-3, with D perhaps assigned TRBD1 or TRBD2 (5 bases each). Germline V gene data show CDR1 as SGHNT and CDR2 as YYREEE (reference sequence). This CDR3 contains 12 residues. V was clipped by 9 bases and J by 6 bases, with 14 bases between them. The DNA of the CDR3 is TGTGCCACCGGGGAACGGGACGATACGCAGTATTTT. Translating gives CATGERDDTQYF.

For the CDR3, the DNA is TGTGCCAGCAGCTTAGGGGTGGGGGGAGGCAATCAGCCCCAGCATTTT. Its protein product is CASSLGVGGGNQPQHF. The V call is TRBV7-9, the J call TRBJ1-5, with D possibly being TRBD1 (5 bases). The CDR3 runs 16 residues. From germline, CDR1 is SEHNR and CDR2 FQNEAQ (reference sequence). Trimming shortened V by 1 base and J by 2 bases, and 12 bases separated the two germline ends.

This sequence joins TRBV4-1 and TRBJ2-5; 11 nucleotides match TRBD2. CDR1 and CDR2 from the germline V gene are MGHRA and YSYEKL. The ends lost 0 bases at V and 1 base at J; junction bases unmatched: 4. This CDR3 has 17 residues. This CDR3 reads CASSQETSGGPQETQYF. CDR3 DNA sequence: TGCGCCAGCAGCCAAGAAACTAGCGGGGGCCCCCAAGAGACCCAGTACTTC.

The chain couples TRBV5-4 to TRBJ1-1; D remains ambiguous. The CDR3 covers 16 residues. Germline lookup yields CDR1 SGHNT and CDR2 YYREEE (reference sequence). Trimming removed 0 bases at V and 6 bases at J, with 18 bases between. As DNA, the CDR3 is TGTGCCAGCAGCTTGGTTGCCGGGATGGGCCATTCTGAAGCTTTCTTT. As protein: CASSLVAGMGHSEAFF.

The chain has TRBV6-6 and TRBJ2-1, with 13 nucleotides matching TRBD2. Trimming removed 2 bases from V and 9 bases from J; junction bases left unmatched: 7. This CDR3 has 16 residues. Germline V CDR1 and CDR2: MNHNY, SVGAGI (reference sequence). The CDR3 nucleotides are TGTGCCAGCAGTTACCGGACTAGCGGGAGTGATGGTGAGCAGTTCTTC. The encoded protein is CASSYRTSGSDGEQFF.

V gene TRBV7-7 combines with J gene TRBJ1-4; D is unresolved. Germline V gene sequence: CDR1 SSHAT, CDR2 FNYEAQ (reference sequence). Between the trimmed V and J ends, which lost 3 bases and 7 bases, there was a span of 9 bases. This CDR3 spans 13 amino acids. CDR3 sequence (DNA): TGTGCCAGCAGCTTTCGGTTAGGTGAAAAACTGTTTTTT. It encodes CASSFRLGEKLFF.

The chain joins TRBV5-4 to TRBJ2-2, with 8 bases fitting TRBD2. CDR3 length: 15 amino acids. The germline gives CDR1 SGHNT, CDR2 YYREEE (reference sequence). J gave up 6 bases and V 4 bases, and 8 bases lay outside the gene matches. The CDR3 spells CASSPRGLGAGELFF. CDR3 sequence (DNA): TGTGCCAGCAGCCCCCGGGGACTAGGGGCCGGGGAGCTGTTTTTT.

J is TRBJ2-7 and V is TRBV5-4; 11 positions agree with TRBD2. This CDR3 is 15 amino acids long. Losses at the gene ends were 4 bases for V and 4 bases for J; bases not matched to a gene: 7. Germline V gene lookup returns CDR1 SGHNT and CDR2 YYREEE (reference sequence). The CDR3 coding sequence is TGTGCCAGCAGCGGATCGGGACTAGCGGCGTACGAGCAGTACTTC. It is translated as CASSGSGLAAYEQYF.

The rearrangement joins TRBV27 to TRBJ1-1; tentatively, D is TRBD1 (5 bases). The ends were cut back, 0 bases at V and 0 bases at J, with 14 bases in the middle. The CDR3 extends over 17 amino acids. From germline, CDR1 is MNHEY and CDR2 SMNVEV (reference sequence). The CDR3 loop is CASSLSMPGRLNTEAFF. CDR3 DNA: TGTGCCAGCAGTTTATCTATGCCGGGACGCCTGAACACTGAAGCTTTCTTT.

The genes are TRBV28 and TRBJ2-7; 7 positions agree with TRBD2. Germline V gene sequence: CDR1 MDHEN, CDR2 SYDVKM. The CDR3 is 18 amino acids. The V and J ends lost 3 bases and 3 bases, in that order; junction bases with no gene match: 17. The CDR3 DNA reads TGTGCCAGCAGTTTCGGGACTATAACTTTCCGGGGGTTCTACGAGCAGTACTTC. It yields the protein CASSFGTITFRGFYEQYF.